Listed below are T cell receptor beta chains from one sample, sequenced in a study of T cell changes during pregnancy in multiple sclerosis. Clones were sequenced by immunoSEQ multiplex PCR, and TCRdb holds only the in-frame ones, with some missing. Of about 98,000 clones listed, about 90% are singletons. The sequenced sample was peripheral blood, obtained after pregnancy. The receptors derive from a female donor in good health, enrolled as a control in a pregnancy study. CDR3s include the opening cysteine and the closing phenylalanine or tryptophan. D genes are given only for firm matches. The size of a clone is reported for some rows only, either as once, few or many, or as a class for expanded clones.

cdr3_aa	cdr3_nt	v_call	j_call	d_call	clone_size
CASSTGIMRPQHF	TGTGCCAGCAGCACGGGGATTATGAGGCCCCAGCATTTT	TRBV7-9	TRBJ1-5	NA	NA
CASATGWRSEAFF	TGTGCCAGTGCGACAGGCTGGAGGAGTGAAGCTTTCTTT	TRBV2	TRBJ1-1	NA	few
CASSLGREDQPQHF	TGTGCCAGCAGCTTGGGGAGGGAGGATCAGCCCCAGCATTTT	TRBV7-9	TRBJ1-5	NA	NA
CASSAYTGTGKGYTF	TGCGCCAGCAGCGCCTATACCGGGACAGGGAAAGGCTACACCTTC	TRBV5-1	TRBJ1-2	TRBD1	few
CASSLGDSEAFF	TGCGCCAGCAGCTTGGGGGACTCCGAAGCTTTCTTT	TRBV5-1	TRBJ1-1	NA	few
CASSFVGNTEAFF	TGTGCCAGCAGCTTTGTCGGGAACACTGAAGCTTTCTTT	TRBV5-6	TRBJ1-1	NA	NA
CAWSVRVGDEQYF	TGTGCCTGGAGTGTACGAGTCGGAGACGAGCAGTACTTC	TRBV30	TRBJ2-7	NA	NA
CASSARRGGSSYNEQFF	TGTGCCAGCAGCGCCCGCCGGGGGGGCAGCTCCTACAATGAGCAGTTCTTC	TRBV9	TRBJ2-1	TRBD2	NA
CASSLDGGSLGYTF	TGTGCCAGCAGCTTAGATGGAGGCAGCCTTGGCTACACCTTC	TRBV11-3	TRBJ1-2	NA	NA
CASSLSKRDEQFF	TGTGCCAGCTCACTATCGAAGAGGGATGAGCAGTTCTTC	TRBV18	TRBJ2-1	NA	NA
CASSHSTGVTEAFF	TGCGCCAGCAGCCATAGCACAGGGGTCACTGAAGCTTTCTTT	TRBV4-1	TRBJ1-1	TRBD1	once
CASSLGGPQDTQYF	TGTGCCAGCAGCCTGGGGGGGCCACAAGATACGCAGTATTTT	TRBV14	TRBJ2-3	NA	NA
CASSQGQGANQPQHF	TGTGCCAGCAGTCAGGGACAGGGAGCTAATCAGCCCCAGCATTTT	TRBV6-1	TRBJ1-5	TRBD1	NA
CASSVGGQGNYGYTF	TGTGCCAGCAGCGTAGGTGGGCAGGGAAACTATGGCTACACCTTC	TRBV9	TRBJ1-2	NA	NA
CASLLAMSAGANVLTF	TGTGCCAGCCTCCTTGCTATGAGTGCTGGGGCCAACGTCCTGACTTTC	TRBV5-5	TRBJ2-6	NA	NA
CASSLLSGGATDTQYF	TGTGCCAGCAGCTTACTGAGCGGGGGGGCGACAGATACGCAGTATTTT	TRBV7-9	TRBJ2-3	TRBD2	NA
CASSSRRGLPREETQYF	TGCGCCAGCAGCTCCCGACGGGGACTCCCCCGTGAGGAGACCCAGTACTTC	TRBV5-1	TRBJ2-5	NA	NA
CASRGYGTLAKNIQYF	TGTGCCAGCAGAGGGTACGGGACTCTAGCCAAAAACATTCAGTACTTC	TRBV2	TRBJ2-4	NA	NA
CASSDKGGTGELFF	TGTGCCAGCAGTGATAAAGGGGGCACCGGGGAGCTGTTTTTT	TRBV2	TRBJ2-2	NA	NA
CASSLGAGEFYEQYF	TGTGCCAGCAGTCTCGGGGCAGGGGAATTCTACGAGCAGTACTTC	TRBV5-6	TRBJ2-7	NA	NA
CASSRANVLTF	TGTGCCAGTAGCAGGGCCAACGTCCTGACTTTC	TRBV19	TRBJ2-6	NA	NA
CASSQTTGVNTEAFF	TGCGCCAGCAGCCAAACCACAGGGGTGAACACTGAAGCTTTCTTT	TRBV5-1	TRBJ1-1	TRBD1	NA
CASSNSQGTQYF	TGTGCCAGCAGCAACTCACAGGGGACGCAGTATTTT	TRBV28	TRBJ2-3	TRBD1	NA
CASSQGLSPVEQYF	TGCGCCAGCAGCCAGGGACTGTCACCCGTGGAGCAGTACTTC	TRBV4-1	TRBJ2-7	NA	NA
CASSLVGGNQPQHF	TGTGCCAGCAGTTTGGTGGGCGGCAATCAGCCCCAGCATTTT	TRBV28	TRBJ1-5	NA	NA
CASSLSNLGAIAFF	TGTGCCAGCAGTTTATCGAATTTGGGGGCCATAGCTTTCTTT	TRBV28	TRBJ1-1	NA	NA
CASSRQGIYNEQFF	TGTGCCAGCAGCCGACAGGGTATCTACAATGAGCAGTTCTTC	TRBV6-5	TRBJ2-1	TRBD1	NA
CASSEAGRDGYTF	TGTGCCAGCAGTGAAGCCGGCCGGGATGGCTACACCTTC	TRBV6-1	TRBJ1-2	NA	NA
CASIGWASNQPQHF	TGTGCCAGCATCGGTTGGGCCTCAAATCAGCCCCAGCATTTT	TRBV28	TRBJ1-5	NA	NA
CATSTGAGNYEQYF	TGTGCCACCAGCACTGGCGCAGGGAACTACGAGCAGTACTTC	TRBV15	TRBJ2-7	NA	NA
CASSPEGQGFYEQYF	TGTGCCAGCAGTCCAGAAGGACAGGGGTTCTACGAGCAGTACTTC	TRBV13	TRBJ2-7	TRBD1	NA
CASSFPQDSLNNEQFF	TGTGCCAGCAGCTTCCCCCAGGACAGCCTTAACAATGAGCAGTTCTTC	TRBV11-2	TRBJ2-1	NA	NA
CSVEDRAGAPHYGYTF	TGCAGCGTTGAAGATAGGGCAGGGGCTCCCCACTATGGCTACACCTTC	TRBV29-1	TRBJ1-2	NA	NA
CASSQGSGRDTQYF	TGTGCCAGCAGCCAAGGTAGCGGGAGAGATACGCAGTATTTT	TRBV4-2	TRBJ2-3	TRBD2	NA
CASREQTDQPQHF	TGTGCCAGCAGAGAACAGACAGATCAGCCCCAGCATTTT	TRBV6-1	TRBJ1-5	NA	NA
CSVQQGLSTEAFF	TGCAGCGTCCAACAGGGATTAAGCACTGAAGCTTTCTTT	TRBV29-1	TRBJ1-1	NA	NA
CASSPLGGGLDYGYTF	TGTGCCAGCAGTCCCCTGGGGGGGGGCTTAGACTATGGCTACACCTTC	TRBV27	TRBJ1-2	NA	once
CASSSSGGNNEQFF	TGTGCCAGCAGCTCTAGCGGGGGAAACAATGAGCAGTTCTTC	TRBV7-9	TRBJ2-1	TRBD2	NA
CASSLDGGLSYEQYF	TGTGCCAGCAGCTTAGATGGGGGCCTCTCCTACGAGCAGTACTTC	TRBV7-2	TRBJ2-7	NA	NA
CAITPTGNGYTF	TGTGCCATCACCCCGACAGGGAATGGCTACACCTTC	TRBV10-3	TRBJ1-2	TRBD1	NA
CASSPWTGGDSLRGYTF	TGTGCCAGTTCGCCCTGGACAGGGGGCGATTCTTTGCGTGGCTACACCTTC	TRBV19	TRBJ1-2	TRBD1	NA
CASSSAGGPPLNTEAFF	TGTGCCAGCAGCTCCGCAGGGGGCCCGCCCTTGAACACTGAAGCTTTCTTT	TRBV7-8	TRBJ1-1	TRBD1	NA
CASSFSGTYSEQYF	TGTGCCAGCAGTTTTTCAGGGACTTATTCCGAGCAGTACTTC	TRBV27	TRBJ2-7	NA	NA
CAWTTGNSGNTIYF	TGTGCCTGGACTACAGGGAACTCTGGAAACACCATATATTTT	TRBV30	TRBJ1-3	NA	NA
CASSEQGARETQYF	TGTGCCAGCAGTGAACAGGGGGCCCGGGAGACCCAGTACTTC	TRBV6-1	TRBJ2-5	TRBD1	NA
CASSGSYDGAYEQYF	TGTGCCAGCAGTGGGTCCTACGACGGGGCCTACGAGCAGTACTTC	TRBV6-1	TRBJ2-7	NA	medium-sized
CASSYTGGAGYGYTF	TGTGCCAGCAGTTATACAGGGGGCGCTGGCTATGGCTACACCTTC	TRBV11-2	TRBJ1-2	TRBD1	NA
CASSLAPGGETQYF	TGTGCTAGCAGCTTAGCTCCAGGAGGAGAGACCCAGTACTTC	TRBV7-7	TRBJ2-5	NA	NA
CASSLQGAKGEKLFF	TGTGCCAGCAGTTTGCAGGGGGCTAAAGGTGAAAAACTGTTTTTT	TRBV6-4	TRBJ1-4	TRBD1	NA